This entry features one T cell receptor (beta chain) sequence. The sample belongs to a study of T cells in Graves' hyperthyroidism and ophthalmopathy. Germline CDR1 is DFQATT and CDR2 is SNEGSKA (reference sequence). This CDR3 contains 16 residues. Trimming cost V 6 bases and J 4 bases, with 23 bases left between them. A Clinical Activity Score of at least 3, a NOSPECS grade of at least 4 and a duration under 3 months were recorded in the ophthalmopathy patients. Any patient presenting with uncontrolled infection, other autoimmune disease, pregnancy or lactation was left out. The TCR beta CDR3 regions underwent amplification using RNA transcripts as the source. First-round RT-PCR targeting the TCR CDR3 was performed with the HTBI primer set. Each CDR3 protein is one row after TCRdb ran MiXCR on the multiplex PCR reads. The table has 300,000 or so distinct CDR3 sequences, approximately 15% seen once.

This receptor was obtained from a woman aged 60 to 75 with Graves' ophthalmopathy. The V call is TRBV20-1, the J call TRBJ2-3; no reliable D call. The sequencing sample was made of blood. CDR3 in DNA: TGCAGTGCCCCCGGCTTCACTAACGCTCCCCCAGATACGCAGTATTTT. Translated: CSAPGFTNAPPDTQYF.